These 27 T cell receptor beta chains were sequenced from one sample in a study of OX40 agonist ivuxolimab in advanced cancers. TCRdb's table, derived via immunoSEQ multiplex PCR, lists solely in-frame clones and lacks some. The sample includes 50,000 to 75,000 clones, roughly 88% of them seen just once. The sequences come from CD4+ or CD8+ T cells sorted from blood, collected in a trial of the OX40 agonist ivuxolimab. The receptors come from an adult with an advanced solid tumor such as melanoma, head and neck, liver or kidney cancer.

The chain employs TRBV6-1 and TRBJ1-2; weak D call: TRBD1 (5 bases). V was shortened by 3 bases and J by 8 bases, with 10 bases between the two germline ends. This CDR3 region has 12 residues. Germline assignment: CDR1 MNHNS and CDR2 SASEGT. CDR3 protein: CASSDRVYGYTF. CDR3 coding DNA: TGTGCCAGCAGTGACAGGGTGTACGGCTACACCTTC.

This chain links TRBV6-1 with TRBJ2-3; 7 bases are shared with TRBD1. CDR1 MNHNS and CDR2 SASEGT come from the germline V gene. Germline trimming cut 4 bases from V and 4 bases from J; bases unmatched to any gene: 8. The CDR3 spans 15 residues. The CDR3 is CASSAGTVEADTQYF. The CDR3 region has the DNA TGTGCCAGCAGTGCGGGGACAGTAGAAGCAGATACGCAGTATTTT.

V is TRBV11-2 and J is TRBJ2-1; TRBD1 might be the D (6 bases). CDR1 is SGHAT and CDR2 is FQNNGV in the germline V gene. Deletions cut 5 bases from V and 0 bases from J, with 11 bases between. The CDR3 has 15 residues. CDR3 nucleotides: TGTGCCAGCAGCGTGACAGGTAGCTCCTACAATGAGCAGTTCTTC. Amino acids: CASSVTGSSYNEQFF.

J is TRBJ2-5 and V is TRBV2; TRBD2 aligns across 11 bases. V shed 6 bases and J 5 bases; nucleotides not matched to a gene: 8. CDR3 length: 15 amino acids. Germline-derived CDR1 and CDR2 are SNHLY and FYNNEI. The CDR3 here is CASSETSGRGETQYF. The CDR3 region has the DNA TGTGCCAGCAGCGAAACTAGCGGGAGAGGGGAGACCCAGTACTTC.

V gene TRBV6-1 combines with J gene TRBJ1-1; 8 bases agree with TRBD1. Germline lookup yields CDR1 MNHNS and CDR2 SASEGT. The V and J ends lost 7 bases and 0 bases, in that order; junction bases with no gene match: 4. The CDR3 is 14 residues long. The CDR3 sequence: CASTRTGMNTEAFF. CDR3 DNA sequence: TGTGCCAGCACCCGGACAGGGATGAACACTGAAGCTTTCTTT.

V and J are TRBV5-4 and TRBJ2-1; D is perhaps TRBD2 (5 bases). CDR3 length: 14 amino acids. Germline CDR1 reads SGHNT; CDR2 reads YYREEE (reference sequence). V dropped 0 bases and J dropped 7 bases, with 11 bases sitting between them. CDR3 sequence (DNA): TGTGCCAGCAGCTTGGCGGGTAGCGTAAATGAGCAGTTCTTC. It encodes CASSLAGSVNEQFF.

This clone was seen once. The V and J genes are TRBV5-1 and TRBJ2-1; 7 nucleotides line up with TRBD2. The CDR3 is made up of 16 amino acids. V lost 5 bases and J lost 2; bases outside the gene matches: 10. Germline values: CDR1 SGHRS, CDR2 YFSETQ. The CDR3, as DNA: TGCGCCAGCAGTCTCGGCGCTAGCGGAACCTACAATGAGCAGTTCTTC. Amino acid sequence: CASSLGASGTYNEQFF. The full variable domain, its missing parts supplied by reference TRBV5-1 and TRBJ2-1, is KAGVTQTPRYLIKTRGQQVTLSCSPISGHRSVSWYQQTPGQGLQFLFEYFSETQRNKGNFPGRFSGRQFSNSRSEMNVSTLELGDSALYLCASSLGASGTYNEQFFGPGTRLTVL.

This chain uses TRBV7-2 with TRBJ2-5, with D tentatively TRBD1 (7 bases). V lost 5 bases to trimming and J lost 5 bases, with 15 bases between them. The germline V gene has CDR1 SGHTA and CDR2 FQGNSA. The CDR3 has 14 residues. The CDR3 coding sequence is TGTGCCAGCAGCCACGGACAGGCGGGGGAGACCCAGTACTTC. This gives the protein CASSHGQAGETQYF.

The V and J genes are TRBV10-1 and TRBJ2-5; 7 nucleotides align to TRBD2. Near its end, the DNA agrees better with TRBJ2-7, so the J call may be wrong. The germline V gene encodes CDR1 WNHNN and CDR2 SYGVQD (reference sequence). The CDR3 extends over 16 amino acids. CDR3 loop: CASSPSERLASYEQYF. CDR3 nucleotide sequence: TGCGCCAGCAGTCCCTCCGAGCGACTAGCTAGCTACGAGCAGTACTTC.

The V gene is TRBV29-1, the J gene TRBJ2-3; 11 bases line up with TRBD2. The length of the CDR3 is 15 residues. CDR1 is SQVTM and CDR2 is ANQGSEA in the germline V gene. V lost 2 bases and J lost 5; bases outside the gene matches: 6. The CDR3 region is CSVENSGRGKDTQYF. The CDR3 nucleotides read TGCAGCGTTGAAAATAGCGGGAGGGGGAAAGATACGCAGTATTTT.

The chain is built from TRBV18 and TRBJ1-5, with 8 positions matching TRBD1. V lost 2 bases and J lost 6; bases outside the gene matches: 6. CDR3 size: 15 residues. Germline CDR1 and CDR2: KGHSH and LQKENI. The CDR3: CASSPVQGAPQPQHF. The CDR3 DNA follows: TGTGCCAGCTCACCAGTGCAGGGGGCCCCTCAGCCCCAGCATTTT.

This clone was recorded a few times. This rearrangement joins TRBV5-4 to TRBJ2-5; the match to TRBD2 covers 8 bases. Trimming cost V 0 bases and J 5 bases; bases outside gene matches: 12. The V gene's germline CDR1 is SGHNT and CDR2 YYREEE (reference sequence). This CDR3 region has 17 residues. The CDR3 loop is CASSLGPGGPSGETQYF. The CDR3 DNA reads as TGTGCCAGCAGCTTGGGGCCGGGAGGGCCTTCTGGGGAGACCCAGTACTTC.

This clone was observed a handful of times. This chain connects TRBV2 to TRBJ1-1; D unresolved. The V and J ends lost 9 bases and 1 base respectively, with 9 bases between them. Germline V lookup: CDR1 SNHLY, CDR2 FYNNEI. This CDR3 has 12 residues. The CDR3 nucleotides read TGTGCCAGAAGCCCCGGGAACACTGAAGCTTTCTTT. This translates into CARSPGNTEAFF.

This rearrangement joins TRBV7-9 to TRBJ2-1, with 10 bases identical to TRBD2. This CDR3 is built from 18 residues. The V gene's germline CDR1 is SEHNR and CDR2 FQNEAQ (reference sequence). V gave up 6 bases and J gave up 0 bases; unmatched junction bases: 11. This CDR3 reads CASSSSGGKESSYNEQFF. CDR3 DNA: TGTGCCAGCAGTTCTAGCGGGGGAAAAGAGAGCTCCTACAATGAGCAGTTCTTC.

This clone appeared a few times. V gene TRBV5-1 combines with J gene TRBJ1-1; TRBD1 aligns across 9 bases. The germline V gene has CDR1 SGHRS and CDR2 YFSETQ. CDR3 length equals 14 residues. V trimming: 4 bases; J trimming: 3 bases; junction bases outside the gene matches: 4. DNA for the CDR3: TGCGCCAGCAGCCCGGACAGGGGTGACACTGAAGCTTTCTTT. Its protein product is CASSPDRGDTEAFF.

The chain carries TRBV5-4 and TRBJ2-5; 8 bases agree with TRBD1. CDR1 and CDR2 (germline): SGHNT, YYREEE (reference sequence). Trimming at V came to 3 bases and at J to 5 bases, leaving 9 bases not matched to a gene. The CDR3 runs 15 residues. CDR3 bases: TGTGCCAGCAGCTCCTCAGGGGGCAGGAAGGAGACCCAGTACTTC. It is translated as CASSSSGGRKETQYF.

This sequence joins TRBV7-9 and TRBJ1-1; 9 nucleotides agree with TRBD1. This CDR3 is built from 15 residues. Losses at the gene ends were 5 bases for V and 4 bases for J; bases not matched to a gene: 8. Germline lookup yields CDR1 SEHNR and CDR2 FQNEAQ (reference sequence). The CDR3 sequence: CASSLIPGQGTEAFF. The CDR3 nucleotides read TGTGCCAGCAGCCTTATTCCGGGACAGGGCACTGAAGCTTTCTTT.

The V call is TRBV18, the J call TRBJ2-3; D remains ambiguous. V dropped 3 bases and J dropped 5 bases, with 6 bases sitting between them. Germline assignment: CDR1 KGHSH and CDR2 LQKENI. CDR3 length: 12 residues. Here the CDR3 DNA reads TGTGCCAGCTCACCGACGAGAGATACGCAGTATTTT. This sequence encodes CASSPTRDTQYF.

The rearrangement joins TRBV7-8 to TRBJ2-7; D remains unclear. Looked up from germline, CDR1 is SGHVS and CDR2 is FQNEAQ. The V end lost 5 bases, the J end lost 2 bases, and 7 bases lay between the germline ends. This CDR3 is 12 amino acids long. The CDR3 is CASSLLPYEQYF. The DNA for the CDR3 is TGTGCCAGCAGCCTCTTACCCTACGAGCAGTACTTC. Full variable domain (missing parts from reference TRBV7-8 and TRBJ2-7): GAGVSQSPRYKVAKRGQDVALRCDPISGHVSLFWYQQALGQGPEFLTYFQNEAQLDKSGLPSDRFFAERPEGSVSTLKIQRTQQEDSAVYLCASSLLPYEQYFGPGTRLTVT.

The chain carries TRBV7-9 and TRBJ1-3, with D tentatively TRBD1 (6 bases). CDR1 SEHNR and CDR2 FQNEAQ come from the germline V gene (reference sequence). The CDR3 totals 16 residues. V was pared by 4 bases and J by 0 bases, with 13 bases between. CDR3 sequence: CASSSFTGTSGNTIYF. The CDR3 DNA sequence: TGTGCCAGCAGCTCCTTTACAGGGACCTCTGGAAACACCATATATTTT.

V is TRBV10-2 and J is TRBJ1-1, with 7 bases that match TRBD1. CDR1 and CDR2 from the germline V gene are WSHSY and SAAADI. This CDR3 contains 14 residues. Germline trimming cut 6 bases from V and 0 bases from J; bases unmatched to any gene: 4. The CDR3 sequence: CASRETGLNTEAFF. Here the CDR3 DNA reads TGCGCCAGCAGAGAGACAGGGCTGAACACTGAAGCTTTCTTT.

This clone was seen once. The rearrangement uses TRBV6-5 and TRBJ2-1, with a possible D match to TRBD2 (6 bases). Germline V gene sequence: CDR1 MNHEY, CDR2 SVGAGI. Trimming pared 4 bases from V and 9 bases from J, leaving 10 bases between. The CDR3 contains 12 residues. The DNA for the CDR3 is TGTGCCAGCAGTTCCCAGGGAGGTGAGCAGTTCTTC. It is translated as CASSSQGGEQFF.

CDR3 bases: TGTGCCAGCAGTTACTCGAGAACAGGGGGAAACTATGGCTACACCTTC. Translation: CASSYSRTGGNYGYTF. The V call is TRBV6-5, the J call TRBJ1-2, with 8 bases lining up with TRBD1. Germline V CDR1 and CDR2: MNHEY, SVGAGI. J lost 2 bases, V lost 0 bases, and 5 bases had no gene match. The CDR3 is made up of 16 amino acids.

J is TRBJ2-3 and V is TRBV2; unclear D gene. Germline lookup yields CDR1 SNHLY and CDR2 FYNNEI. Trimming took 8 bases from V and 6 from J, leaving 9 bases between them. CDR3 size: 11 residues. Here the CDR3 DNA reads TGTGCCAGCGTTCGATGGGATACGCAGTATTTT. Its translation: CASVRWDTQYF.

This chain links TRBV6-1 with TRBJ1-1; the D is unclear. This CDR3 contains 13 residues. Trimming pared 4 bases from V and 0 bases from J, leaving 6 bases between. The germline V gene encodes CDR1 MNHNS and CDR2 SASEGT. The CDR3 is CASSAEVNTEAFF. The CDR3 coding sequence is TGTGCCAGCAGTGCGGAGGTGAACACTGAAGCTTTCTTT.

The chain combines TRBV9 with TRBJ1-5; D is perhaps TRBD1 (6 bases). This CDR3 spans 19 amino acids. The V end lost 0 bases, the J end lost 4 bases, and 23 bases lay between the germline ends. The germline V gene has CDR1 SGDLS and CDR2 YYNGEE. The CDR3 spells CASSVALVTRGDINQPQHF. As DNA, the CDR3 is TGTGCCAGCAGCGTAGCGTTGGTCACCAGGGGAGACATTAATCAGCCCCAGCATTTT. The full variable domain, with the rest looked up from reference TRBV9 and TRBJ1-5, is DSGVTQTPKHLITATGQRVTLRCSPRSGDLSVYWYQQSLDQGLQFLIQYYNGEERAKGNILERFSAQQFPDLHSELNLSSLELGDSALYFCASSVALVTRGDINQPQHFGDGTRLSIL.

This clone was recorded only once. This chain joins TRBV6-1 and TRBJ1-2, with a weak D call TRBD1 (5 bases). V was clipped by 3 bases and J by 3 bases, with 14 bases between them. The germline gives CDR1 MNHNS, CDR2 SASEGT. The CDR3 length is 15 residues. The CDR3 loop is CASSDPGQAYYGYTF. CDR3 bases: TGTGCCAGCAGTGACCCGGGGCAGGCCTACTATGGCTACACCTTC.